This T cell receptor beta chain was identified in a study of cytomegalovirus exposure and HLA in healthy donors. Notes on the study in general: Of the V segments, some could not be distinguished, including TRBV6-2 and TRBV6-3, and were excluded. Both high specificity and high sensitivity reportedly marked the classifier's diagnosis of cytomegalovirus status. The study flagged roughly 160 TCR beta chains as cytomegalovirus-associated.

Looked up from germline, CDR1 is SNHLY and CDR2 is FYNNEI. Trimming left V 2 bases short and J 2 bases short, with 13 bases between. The CDR3 totals 15 residues. Details on this clone: Its antigen remains unidentified.

PCR amplification relied on 60 Vbeta primers (plus 13 Jbeta primers). Sequenced by immunoSEQ multiplex PCR; TCRdb stores in-frame clones only, minus some. The data show approximately 140,000 clones, with over 60% seen just once and about 1.6% held by the top ten. The source is a female donor in good health and CMV-seronegative. This chain uses TRBV2 with TRBJ2-7; D is perhaps TRBD2 (5 bases). The source material was PBMCs. The CDR3 coding sequence is TGTGCCAGCAGTGAACAAGCTAGCCCCACCTACGAGCAGTACTTC. Amino acids: CASSEQASPTYEQYF.